This T cell receptor (beta chain) was sequenced in a study of T-cell reconstitution after alpha-beta-depleted transplantation in children. TCRbeta library construction was performed incorporating unique molecular identifiers. TCRdb re-called the PCR reads with MiXCR, one entry per CDR3 protein. The sample lists some 290,000 distinct CDR3 sequences; 9.9% were seen once. The length of the CDR3 is 16 residues. From germline, CDR1 is SSHAT and CDR2 FNYEAQ (reference sequence). Unmatched junction bases numbered 3, after V lost 0 bases and J lost 4 bases. This receptor was identified in a human donor who donated a stem cell graft to a child with SCID. The rearrangement links TRBV7-7 to TRBJ2-1, with 10 bases lining up with TRBD1. The sample here was PBMCs from the stem cell graft donor, taken from the stem cell graft. CDR3 region: CASSLAGDRGYNEQFF. CDR3 coding DNA: TGTGCCAGCAGCTTAGCGGGGGACAGGGGTTACAATGAGCAGTTCTTC.